This T cell receptor beta chain stems from a study of OX40 agonist ivuxolimab in advanced cancers. The overall study: The mean age was approximately 56 years, ranging from about 20 to 79, with 82.7% of participants male. Of the participants, around 43% had some prior anti-PD-1, anti-PD-L1 or anti-CTLA-4 therapy, which was allowed. Three partial responders included one hepatocellular carcinoma patient and two cutaneous melanoma patients.

This table comes from immunoSEQ multiplex PCR, and its TCRdb copy is limited to in-frame clones, with some not included. The top ten hold roughly 8.2% of the sample, which has approximately 70,000 clones, roughly 89% seen once. Findings and limits, study-wide: Within 6 weeks, CD4+ and CD8+ blood T cells expanded clonally at 0.1 to 3.0 mg/kg.

This CDR3 has 14 amino acids. V was shortened by 5 bases and J by 1 base, with 11 bases between the two germline ends. The germline CDR1 and CDR2 sequences are LNHDA and SQIVND (reference sequence). With respect to this clone: What it binds is unknown.

The chain uses TRBV19 and TRBJ1-1; D is perhaps TRBD1 (6 bases). The clonotype originates from an adult with an advanced solid tumor such as melanoma, head and neck, liver or kidney cancer. The source material was CD4+ or CD8+ T cells sorted from blood, sampled in a trial of the OX40 agonist ivuxolimab. The DNA of the CDR3 is TGTGCCAGTAGTTTTGCAGGGGCGAACACTGAAGCTTTCTTT. Its protein is CASSFAGANTEAFF.